This section outlines one T cell receptor (beta chain) sequence together with its context. Its antigen is not known. CDR3 size: 15 residues. V shed 1 base and J 7 bases; nucleotides not matched to a gene: 7. From germline, CDR1 is SEHNR and CDR2 FQNEAQ (reference sequence). The sample originates from a study of cytomegalovirus exposure and HLA in healthy donors. General study findings and limits: It was approximately 160 TCR beta chains that were listed as cytomegalovirus-associated.

Produced via immunoSEQ multiplex PCR; TCRdb's table is partial and in-frame only. Among 250,000 or so clones listed, roughly 89% were seen once. The specimen sequenced was PBMCs. The genes are TRBV7-9 and TRBJ2-7; TRBD2 aligns across 10 bases. The source of this sequence is a woman aged 18-29 years in good health and CMV-seronegative. The CDR3 DNA sequence: TGTGCCAGCAGCTTAGTAGCGGGGGGCGCGGGGGAGCAGTACTTC. Its protein product is CASSLVAGGAGEQYF.